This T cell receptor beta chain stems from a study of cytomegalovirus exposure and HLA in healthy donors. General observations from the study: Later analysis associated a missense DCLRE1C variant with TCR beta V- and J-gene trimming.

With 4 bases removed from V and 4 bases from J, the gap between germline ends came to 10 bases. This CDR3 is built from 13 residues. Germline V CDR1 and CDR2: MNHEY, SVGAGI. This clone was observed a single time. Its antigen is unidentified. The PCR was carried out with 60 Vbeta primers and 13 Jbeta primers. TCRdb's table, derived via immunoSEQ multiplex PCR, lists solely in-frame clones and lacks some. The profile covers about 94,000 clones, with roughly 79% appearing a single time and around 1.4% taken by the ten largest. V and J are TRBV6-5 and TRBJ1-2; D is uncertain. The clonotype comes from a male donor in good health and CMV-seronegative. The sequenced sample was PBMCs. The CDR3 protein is CASSFPGFYGYTF. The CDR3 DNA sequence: TGTGCCAGCAGTTTTCCGGGTTTCTATGGCTACACCTTC.